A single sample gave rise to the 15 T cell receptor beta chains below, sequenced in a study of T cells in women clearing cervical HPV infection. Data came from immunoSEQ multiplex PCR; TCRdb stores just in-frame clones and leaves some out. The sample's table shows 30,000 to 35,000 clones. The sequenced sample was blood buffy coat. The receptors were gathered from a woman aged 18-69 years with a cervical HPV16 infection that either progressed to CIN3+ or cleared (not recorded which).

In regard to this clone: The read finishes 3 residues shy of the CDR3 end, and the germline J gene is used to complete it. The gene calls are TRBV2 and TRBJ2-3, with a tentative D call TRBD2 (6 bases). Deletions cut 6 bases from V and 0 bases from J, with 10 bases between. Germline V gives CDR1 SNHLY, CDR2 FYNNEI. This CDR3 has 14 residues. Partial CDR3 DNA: TGTGCCAGCAGAGGGGACTCTAGCACAGATACG. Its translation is CASRGDSSTDT. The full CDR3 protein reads CASRGDSSTDTQYF.

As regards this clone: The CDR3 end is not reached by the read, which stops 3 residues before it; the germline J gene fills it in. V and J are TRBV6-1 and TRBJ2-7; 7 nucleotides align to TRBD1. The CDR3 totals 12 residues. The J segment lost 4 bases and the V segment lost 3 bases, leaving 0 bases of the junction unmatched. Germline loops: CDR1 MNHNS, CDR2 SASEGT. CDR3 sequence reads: CASSETGYEQYF. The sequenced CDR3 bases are TGTGCCAGCAGTGAGACAGGGTACGAG.

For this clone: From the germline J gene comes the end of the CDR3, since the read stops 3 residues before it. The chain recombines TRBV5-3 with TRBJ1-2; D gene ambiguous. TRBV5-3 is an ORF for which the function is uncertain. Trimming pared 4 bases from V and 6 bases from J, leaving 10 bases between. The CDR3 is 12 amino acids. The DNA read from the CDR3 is TGTGCCAGAAGCCCGGACTCGCATGGC. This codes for CARSPDSHG. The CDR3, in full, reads CARSPDSHGYTF.

The sequenced CDR3 bases are TGTGCCAGCAGTGTGGAGGCGGGGTTAGCCAAAAACATT. It translates to CASSVEAGLAKNI. The whole CDR3 sequence is CASSVEAGLAKNIQYF. The chain joins TRBV6-4 to TRBJ2-4, with D possibly being TRBD2 (6 bases). The sequence runs out 3 residues before the end of the CDR3; the remainder is reconstructed from the germline J gene. This CDR3 is built from 16 residues. V was shortened by 4 bases and J by 0 bases, with 13 bases between the two germline ends. From germline, CDR1 is MRHNA and CDR2 SNTAGT.

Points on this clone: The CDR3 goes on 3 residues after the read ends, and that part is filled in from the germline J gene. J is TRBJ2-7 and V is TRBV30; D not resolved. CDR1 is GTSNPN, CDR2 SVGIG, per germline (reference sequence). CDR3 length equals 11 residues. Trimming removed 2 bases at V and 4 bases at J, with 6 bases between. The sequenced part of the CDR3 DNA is TGTGCCTGGAGTACTCTTTACGAG. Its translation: CAWSTLYE. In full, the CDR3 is CAWSTLYEQYF.

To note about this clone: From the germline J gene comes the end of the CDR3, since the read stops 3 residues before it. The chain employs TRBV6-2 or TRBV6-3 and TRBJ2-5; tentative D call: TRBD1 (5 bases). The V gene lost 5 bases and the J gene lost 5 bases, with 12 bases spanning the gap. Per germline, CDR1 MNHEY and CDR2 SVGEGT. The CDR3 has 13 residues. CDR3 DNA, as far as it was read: TGTGCCAGCAGTCTCAAGGGGTTGGAGACC. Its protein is CASSLKGLET. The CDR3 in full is CASSLKGLETQYF.

Partial CDR3 DNA: TGTGCCAGCAGCCCGAGGGTCTCGAACACTGAA. It encodes CASSPRVSNTE. The entire CDR3 sequence reads CASSPRVSNTEAFF. The chain carries TRBV7-9 and TRBJ1-1; no clear D gene. With the read ending 3 residues before the CDR3 end, the germline J gene is used to fill in that end. Germline-derived CDR1 and CDR2 are SEHNR and FQNEAQ (reference sequence). This CDR3 comprises 14 residues. Trimming stripped 5 bases from V and 1 base from J, with 11 bases between. The complete variable domain, with remaining parts taken from reference TRBV7-9 and TRBJ1-1, reads DTGVSQNPRHKITKRGQNVTFRCDPISEHNRLYWYRQTLGQGPEFLTYFQNEAQLEKSRLLSDRFSAERPKGSFSTLEIQRTEQGDSAMYLCASSPRVSNTEAFFGQGTRLTVV.

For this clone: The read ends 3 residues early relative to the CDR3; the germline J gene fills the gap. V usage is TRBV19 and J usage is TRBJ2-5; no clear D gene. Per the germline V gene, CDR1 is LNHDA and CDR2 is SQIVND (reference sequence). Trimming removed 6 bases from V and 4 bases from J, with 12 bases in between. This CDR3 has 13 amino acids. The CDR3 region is CASRNSFPETQYF. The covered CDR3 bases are TGTGCCAGTAGGAATAGCTTCCCAGAGACC.

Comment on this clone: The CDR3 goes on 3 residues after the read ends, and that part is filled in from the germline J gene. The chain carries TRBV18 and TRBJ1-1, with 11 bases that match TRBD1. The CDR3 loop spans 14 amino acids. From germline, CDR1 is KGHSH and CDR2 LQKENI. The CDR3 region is CASSSDRGRVGAFF. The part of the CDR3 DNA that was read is TGTGCCAGCTCATCGGACAGGGGGCGCGTAGGG.

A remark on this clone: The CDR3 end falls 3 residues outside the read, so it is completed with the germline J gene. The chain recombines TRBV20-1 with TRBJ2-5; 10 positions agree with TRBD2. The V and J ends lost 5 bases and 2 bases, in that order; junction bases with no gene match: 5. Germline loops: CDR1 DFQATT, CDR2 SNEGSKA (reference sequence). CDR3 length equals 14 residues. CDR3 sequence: CSALAGGGQETQYF. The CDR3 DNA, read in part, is TGCAGTGCTTTAGCGGGGGGAGGGCAAGAGACC.

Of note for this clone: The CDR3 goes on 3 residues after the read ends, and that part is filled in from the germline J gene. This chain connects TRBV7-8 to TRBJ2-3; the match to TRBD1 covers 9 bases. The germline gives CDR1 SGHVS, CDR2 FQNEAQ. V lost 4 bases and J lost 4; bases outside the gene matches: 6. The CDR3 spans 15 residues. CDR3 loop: CASSSGQGQADTQYF. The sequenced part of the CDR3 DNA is TGTGCCAGCAGCTCTGGACAGGGGCAGGCAGATACG.

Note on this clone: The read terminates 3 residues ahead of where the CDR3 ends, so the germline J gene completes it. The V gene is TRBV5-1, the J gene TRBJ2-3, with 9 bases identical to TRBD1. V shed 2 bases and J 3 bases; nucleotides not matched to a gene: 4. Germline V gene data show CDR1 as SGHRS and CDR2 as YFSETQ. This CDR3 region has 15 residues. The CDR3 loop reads CASSFRGQGTDTQYF. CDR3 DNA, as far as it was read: TGCGCCAGCAGCTTTAGAGGACAGGGGACAGATACG.

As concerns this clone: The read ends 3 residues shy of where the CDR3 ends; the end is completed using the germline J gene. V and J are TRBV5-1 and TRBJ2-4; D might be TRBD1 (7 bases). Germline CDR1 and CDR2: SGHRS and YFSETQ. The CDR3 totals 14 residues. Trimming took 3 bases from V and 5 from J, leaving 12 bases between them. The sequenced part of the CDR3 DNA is TGCGCCAGCAGCTGGACAGGCGGGGAAAACATT. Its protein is CASSWTGGENI. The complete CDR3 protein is CASSWTGGENIQYF.

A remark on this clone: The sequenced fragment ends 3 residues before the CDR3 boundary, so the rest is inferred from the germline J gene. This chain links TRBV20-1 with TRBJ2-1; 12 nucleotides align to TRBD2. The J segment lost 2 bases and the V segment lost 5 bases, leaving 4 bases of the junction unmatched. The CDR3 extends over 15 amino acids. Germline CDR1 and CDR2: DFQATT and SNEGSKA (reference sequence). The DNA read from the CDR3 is TGCAGTGCTCTCACTAGCGGGAGGCCCTACAATGAG. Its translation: CSALTSGRPYNE. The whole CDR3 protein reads CSALTSGRPYNEQFF.

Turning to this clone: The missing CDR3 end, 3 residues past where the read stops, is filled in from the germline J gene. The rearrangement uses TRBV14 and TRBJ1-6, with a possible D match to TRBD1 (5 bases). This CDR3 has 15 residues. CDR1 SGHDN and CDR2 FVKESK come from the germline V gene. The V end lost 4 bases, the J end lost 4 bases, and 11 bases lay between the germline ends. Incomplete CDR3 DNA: TGTGCCAGCAGCCGACAGCCGAATTATAATTCACCC. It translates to CASSRQPNYNSP. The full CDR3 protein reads CASSRQPNYNSPLHF.